The rows below give T cell receptor beta chains drawn from one sample of a study of post-analysis software for immune sequencing data. MiXCR, applied by TCRdb to the PCR reads, yields one record per CDR3 protein. This table has hundreds of thousands of distinct CDR3 sequences, around 64% appearing once. Source material: blood. Source of these receptors: a girl aged 2-9 years with multiple sclerosis. Both conserved end residues are part of each CDR3.

TRBV29-1	16	TRBJ2-3	CSVEVLAGLSTDTQYF
TRBV29-1	13	TRBJ2-5	CSARTGLWEEQYF
TRBV20-1	13	TRBJ2-3	CSACSLSTDTQYF
TRBV7-2	15	TRBJ2-5	CASSDRQGASETQYF
TRBV27	14	TRBJ1-5	CASSSSTSNQPQHF
TRBV29-1	15	TRBJ2-1	CSVEEIGMETNEQFF
TRBV3-1	15	TRBJ2-7	CASSQKWAPTYEQYF
TRBV6-5	15	TRBJ2-1	CASSPIGTGGNEQFF
TRBV20-1	16	TRBJ2-4	CSARVLAGAAKNIQYF
TRBV7-2	14	NA	CASSSAGSQETQYF
TRBV10-3	15	TRBJ2-3	CAISERGTVSDTQYF
TRBV25-1	15	TRBJ1-1	CASSDSQDRDTEAFF
TRBV29-1	13	TRBJ2-3	CSVFGIGPDTQYF
TRBV11-3	12	TRBJ1-1	CASSGRDGEAFF
TRBV7-3	14	TRBJ1-1	CASSMTGGGNEAFF
TRBV4-1	15	TRBJ2-5	CASSQGEGAGETQYF
TRBV29-1	13	TRBJ1-2	CSAAGQGAYGYTF
TRBV10-3	14	TRBJ2-7	CATGGSGSSYEQYF
TRBV29-1	16	TRBJ1-2	CSVDGALGQDYYGYTF
TRBV12-3/TRBV12-4	11	TRBJ2-1	CASSPSGLQFF
TRBV7-2	16	TRBJ2-5	CASSLYGVPGGETQYF
TRBV10-3	17	TRBJ2-3	CAISEPGGGGPTDTQYF
TRBV6-1	15	TRBJ2-1	CASSTPGPAHNEQFF
TRBV15	15	NA	CATKEGPTPRETQYF
TRBV20-1	12	TRBJ2-1	CSAKTHLNEQFF
TRBV4-2	16	TRBJ2-1	CASSQVKGQDYNEQFF